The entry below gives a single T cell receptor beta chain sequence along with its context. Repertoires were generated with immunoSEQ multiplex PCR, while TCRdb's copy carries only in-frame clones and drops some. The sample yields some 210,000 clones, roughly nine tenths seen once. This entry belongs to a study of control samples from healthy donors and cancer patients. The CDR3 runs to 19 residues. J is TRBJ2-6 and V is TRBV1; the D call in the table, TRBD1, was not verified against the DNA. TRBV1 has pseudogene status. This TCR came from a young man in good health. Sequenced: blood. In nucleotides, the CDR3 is TGCACCAGCAGCGCGTCACGGGACAGGGGTTCGTCTGGGGCCAACGTCCTGACTTTC. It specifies CTSSASRDRGSSGANVLTF.